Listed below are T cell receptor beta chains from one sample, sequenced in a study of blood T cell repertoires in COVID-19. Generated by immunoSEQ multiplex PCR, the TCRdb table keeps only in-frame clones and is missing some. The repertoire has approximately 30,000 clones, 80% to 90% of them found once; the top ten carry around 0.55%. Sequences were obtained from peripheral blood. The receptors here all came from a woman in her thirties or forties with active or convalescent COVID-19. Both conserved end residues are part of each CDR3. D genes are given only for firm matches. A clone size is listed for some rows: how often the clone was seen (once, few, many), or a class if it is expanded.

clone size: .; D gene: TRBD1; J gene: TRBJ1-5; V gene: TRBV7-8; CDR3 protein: CASSLERGNRGQPQHF; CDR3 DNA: TGTGCCAGCAGCTTAGAGAGGGGGAACAGGGGTCAGCCCCAGCATTTT
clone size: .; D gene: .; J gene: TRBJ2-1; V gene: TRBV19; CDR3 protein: CASSIRADSYNEQFF; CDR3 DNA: TGTGCCAGTAGTATCAGGGCGGACTCCTACAATGAGCAGTTCTTC
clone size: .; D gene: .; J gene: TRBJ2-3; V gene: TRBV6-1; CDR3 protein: CASSEGQATDTQYF; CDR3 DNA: TGTGCCAGCAGTGAGGGCCAGGCCACAGATACGCAGTATTTT
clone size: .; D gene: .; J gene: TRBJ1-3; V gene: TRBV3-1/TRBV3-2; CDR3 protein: CASSPFIGAGNTIYF; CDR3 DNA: TGTGCCAGCAGCCCCTTCATAGGGGCGGGAAACACCATATATTTT
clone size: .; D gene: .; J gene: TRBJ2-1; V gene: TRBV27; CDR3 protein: CASRQYHNEQFF; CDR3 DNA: TGTGCCAGCCGACAGTACCACAATGAGCAGTTCTTC
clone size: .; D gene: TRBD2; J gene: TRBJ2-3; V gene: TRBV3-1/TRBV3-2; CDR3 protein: CASSLNRLAGSTDTQYF; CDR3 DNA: TGTGCCAGCAGCCTGAACCGACTAGCGGGAAGCACAGATACGCAGTATTTT
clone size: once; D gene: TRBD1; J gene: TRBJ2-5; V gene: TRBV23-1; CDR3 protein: CASSQPGSQGFQETQYF; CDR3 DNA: TGCGCCAGCAGTCAACCAGGGTCACAGGGGTTTCAAGAGACCCAGTACTTC
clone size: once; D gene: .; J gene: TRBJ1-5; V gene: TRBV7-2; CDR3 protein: CASSSRSSNQPQHF; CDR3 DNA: TGTGCCAGCAGCTCCCGGTCTAGCAATCAGCCCCAGCATTTT
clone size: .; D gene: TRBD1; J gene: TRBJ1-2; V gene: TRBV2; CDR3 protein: CASSEGTEGYTF; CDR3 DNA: TGTGCCAGCAGTGAGGGGACAGAGGGCTACACCTTC
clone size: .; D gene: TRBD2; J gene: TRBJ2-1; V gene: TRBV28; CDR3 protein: CASIRRAGGPHNEQFF; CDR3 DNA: TGTGCCAGCATACGGAGAGCGGGAGGGCCCCACAATGAGCAGTTCTTC
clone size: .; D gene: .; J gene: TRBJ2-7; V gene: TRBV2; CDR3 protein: CASSLNSPYEQYF; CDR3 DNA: TGTGCCAGCAGTCTCAACAGCCCCTACGAGCAGTACTTC
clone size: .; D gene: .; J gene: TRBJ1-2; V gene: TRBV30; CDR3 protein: CAWSHQGRGYTF; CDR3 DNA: TGTGCCTGGAGTCATCAGGGGCGCGGCTACACCTTC
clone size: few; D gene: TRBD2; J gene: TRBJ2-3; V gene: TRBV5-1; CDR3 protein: CASSSLSTSGGALGYF; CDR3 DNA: TGCGCCAGCAGCTCGCTAAGCACTAGCGGGGGCGCTCTTGGGTATTTT
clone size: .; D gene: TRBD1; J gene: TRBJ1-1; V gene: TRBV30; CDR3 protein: CAWTLTGVGTEAFF; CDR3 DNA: TGTGCCTGGACCTTGACAGGGGTCGGAACTGAAGCTTTCTTT
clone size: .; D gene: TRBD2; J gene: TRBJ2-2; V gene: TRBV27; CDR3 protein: CASSRLAANTGELFF; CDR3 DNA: TGTGCCAGCAGTCGACTAGCGGCCAACACCGGGGAGCTGTTTTTT
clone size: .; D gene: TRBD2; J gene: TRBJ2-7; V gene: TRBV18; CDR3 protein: CASSPLGGGAGGAYEQYF; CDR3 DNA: TGTGCCAGCTCACCACTTGGCGGGGGGGCCGGGGGGGCCTACGAGCAGTACTTC
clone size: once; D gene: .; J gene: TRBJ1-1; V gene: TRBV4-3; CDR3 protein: CASSQDTGSTEAFF; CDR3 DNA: TGCGCCAGCAGCCAAGATACAGGGTCGACTGAAGCTTTCTTT
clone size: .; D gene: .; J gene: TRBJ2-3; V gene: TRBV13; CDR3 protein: CASSDEGPGEQYF; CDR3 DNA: TGTGCCAGCAGCGATGAGGGCCCAGGAGAGCAGTATTTT
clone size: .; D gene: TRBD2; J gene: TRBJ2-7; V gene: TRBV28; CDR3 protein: CASSSRLAGGEQYF; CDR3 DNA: TGTGCCAGCAGTAGTCGTCTAGCGGGAGGCGAGCAGTACTTC
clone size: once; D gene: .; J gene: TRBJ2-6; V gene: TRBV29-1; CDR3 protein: CSVERVSGANVLTF; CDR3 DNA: TGCAGCGTTGAGCGGGTCTCTGGGGCCAACGTCCTGACTTTC
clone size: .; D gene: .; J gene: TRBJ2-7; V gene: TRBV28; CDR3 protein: CASSLDPKRGGVYF; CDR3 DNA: TGTGCCAGCAGCCTAGATCCTAAAAGGGGGGGAGTGTACTTC
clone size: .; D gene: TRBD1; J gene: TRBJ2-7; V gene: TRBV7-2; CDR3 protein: CASSLDGQGSGEQYF; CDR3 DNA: TGTGCCAGCAGCCTAGACGGACAGGGGAGTGGCGAGCAGTACTTC